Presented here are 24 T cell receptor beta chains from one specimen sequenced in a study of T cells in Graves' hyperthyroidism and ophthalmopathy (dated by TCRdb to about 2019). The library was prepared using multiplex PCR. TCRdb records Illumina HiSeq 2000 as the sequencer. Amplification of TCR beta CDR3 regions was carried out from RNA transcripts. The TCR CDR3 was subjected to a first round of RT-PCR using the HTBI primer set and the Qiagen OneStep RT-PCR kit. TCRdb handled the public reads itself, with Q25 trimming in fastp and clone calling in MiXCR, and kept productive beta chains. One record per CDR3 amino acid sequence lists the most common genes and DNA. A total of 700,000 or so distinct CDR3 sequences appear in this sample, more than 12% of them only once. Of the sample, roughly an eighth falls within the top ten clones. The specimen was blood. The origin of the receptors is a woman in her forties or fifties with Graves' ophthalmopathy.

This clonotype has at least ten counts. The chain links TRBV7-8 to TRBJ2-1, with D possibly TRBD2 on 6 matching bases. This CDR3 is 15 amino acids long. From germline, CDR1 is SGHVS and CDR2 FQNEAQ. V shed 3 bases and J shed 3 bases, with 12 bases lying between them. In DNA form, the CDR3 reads TGTGCCAGCAGCTTGTTACTAGCCATCTACAATGAGCAGTTCTTC. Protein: CASSLLLAIYNEQFF.

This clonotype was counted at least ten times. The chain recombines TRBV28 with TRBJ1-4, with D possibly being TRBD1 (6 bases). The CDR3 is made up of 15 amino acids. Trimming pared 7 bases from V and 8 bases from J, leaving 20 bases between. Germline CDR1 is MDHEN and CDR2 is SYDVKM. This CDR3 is CASIQRGVGGEKLFF. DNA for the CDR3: TGTGCCAGCATCCAGAGAGGGGTTGGGGGCGAAAAACTGTTTTTT.

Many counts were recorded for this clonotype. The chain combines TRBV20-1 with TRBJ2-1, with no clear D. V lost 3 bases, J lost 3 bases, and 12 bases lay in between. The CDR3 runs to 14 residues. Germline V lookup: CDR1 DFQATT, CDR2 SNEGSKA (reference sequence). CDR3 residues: CSARRAGLYNEQFF. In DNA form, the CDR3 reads TGCAGTGCTAGGCGAGCAGGCCTCTACAATGAGCAGTTCTTC.

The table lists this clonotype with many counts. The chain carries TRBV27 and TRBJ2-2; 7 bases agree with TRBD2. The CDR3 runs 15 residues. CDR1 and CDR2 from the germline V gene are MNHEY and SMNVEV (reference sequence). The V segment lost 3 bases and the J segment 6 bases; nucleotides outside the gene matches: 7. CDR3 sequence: CASSFRREFPGELFF. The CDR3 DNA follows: TGTGCCAGCAGTTTTCGGCGGGAGTTCCCCGGGGAGCTGTTTTTT.

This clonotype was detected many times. The CDR3 reads CASSLQADRNYGYTF. In DNA form, the CDR3 reads TGTGCCAGCAGCTTACAGGCGGACAGAAACTATGGCTACACCTTC. The chain has TRBV11-2 and TRBJ1-2; tentative D call: TRBD1 (6 bases). The germline gives CDR1 SGHAT, CDR2 FQNNGV. The CDR3 is 15 amino acids. Trimming took 2 bases from V and 2 from J, leaving 12 bases between them.

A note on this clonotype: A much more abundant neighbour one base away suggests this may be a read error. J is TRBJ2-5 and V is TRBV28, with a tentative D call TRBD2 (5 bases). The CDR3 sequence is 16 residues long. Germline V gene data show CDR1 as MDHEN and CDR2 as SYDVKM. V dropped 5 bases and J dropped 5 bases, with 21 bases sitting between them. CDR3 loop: CASSLPGLLSMETQYF. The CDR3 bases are TGTGCCAGCAGTCTCCCCGGACTCCTCAGTATGGAGACCCAGTACTTC. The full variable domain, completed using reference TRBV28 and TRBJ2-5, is DVKVTQSSRYLVKRTGEKVFLECVQDMDHENMFWYRQDPGLGLRLIYFSYDVKMKEKGDIPEGYSVSREKKERFSLILESASTNQTSMYLCASSLPGLLSMETQYFGPGTRLLVL.

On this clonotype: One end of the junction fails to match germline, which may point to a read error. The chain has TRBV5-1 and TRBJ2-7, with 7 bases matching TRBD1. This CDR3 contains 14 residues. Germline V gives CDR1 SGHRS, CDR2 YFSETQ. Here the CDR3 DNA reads TGCGACAGCAGCTCCGGGACAGCATCCTACGAGCAGTACTTC. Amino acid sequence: CDSSSGTASYEQYF.

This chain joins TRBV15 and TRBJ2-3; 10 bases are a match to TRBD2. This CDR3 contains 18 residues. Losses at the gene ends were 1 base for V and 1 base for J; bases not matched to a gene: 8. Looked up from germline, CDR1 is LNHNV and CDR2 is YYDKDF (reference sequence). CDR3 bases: TGTGCCACCAGCAGAGTTCCCACTAGCGGGACCCGCACAGATACGCAGTATTTT. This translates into CATSRVPTSGTRTDTQYF.

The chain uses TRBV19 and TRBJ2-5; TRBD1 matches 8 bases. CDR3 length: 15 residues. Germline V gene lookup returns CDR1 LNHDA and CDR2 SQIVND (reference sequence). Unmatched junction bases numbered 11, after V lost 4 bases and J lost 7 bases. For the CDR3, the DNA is TGTGCCAGTAGTACTCTAGGGACAGGACTGGGGACCCAGTACTTC. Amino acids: CASSTLGTGLGTQYF.

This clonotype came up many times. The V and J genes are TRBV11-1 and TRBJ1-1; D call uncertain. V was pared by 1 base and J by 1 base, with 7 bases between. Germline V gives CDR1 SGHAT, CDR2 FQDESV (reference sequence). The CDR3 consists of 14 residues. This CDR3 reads CASSLGLENTEAFF. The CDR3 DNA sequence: TGTGCCAGCAGCTTAGGGCTCGAGAACACTGAAGCTTTCTTT.

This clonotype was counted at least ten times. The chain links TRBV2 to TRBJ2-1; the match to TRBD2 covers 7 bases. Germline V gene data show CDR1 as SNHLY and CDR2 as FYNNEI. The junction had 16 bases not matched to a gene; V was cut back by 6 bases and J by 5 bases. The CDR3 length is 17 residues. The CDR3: CASSELTQRLADNEQFF. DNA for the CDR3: TGTGCCAGCAGCGAACTCACTCAACGACTAGCAGACAATGAGCAGTTCTTC.

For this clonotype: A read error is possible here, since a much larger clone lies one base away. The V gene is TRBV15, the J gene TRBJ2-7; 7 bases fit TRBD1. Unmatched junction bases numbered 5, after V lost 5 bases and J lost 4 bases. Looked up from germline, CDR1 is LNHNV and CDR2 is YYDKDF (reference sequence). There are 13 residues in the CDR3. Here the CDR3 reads CATSSTGNYEQYF. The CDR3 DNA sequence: TGTGCCACCAGCTCGACAGGGAATTACGAGCAGTACTTC.

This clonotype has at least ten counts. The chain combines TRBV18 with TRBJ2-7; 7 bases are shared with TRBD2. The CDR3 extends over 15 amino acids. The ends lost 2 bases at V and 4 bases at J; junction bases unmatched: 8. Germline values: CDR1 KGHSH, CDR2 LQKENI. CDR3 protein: CASSPSEGGLYEQYF. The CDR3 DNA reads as TGTGCCAGCTCACCATCTGAGGGAGGGCTTTACGAGCAGTACTTC.

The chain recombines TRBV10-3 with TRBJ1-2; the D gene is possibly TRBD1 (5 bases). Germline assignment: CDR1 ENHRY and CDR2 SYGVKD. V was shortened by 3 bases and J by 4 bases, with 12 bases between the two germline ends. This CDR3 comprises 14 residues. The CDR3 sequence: CAISDGTDFYGYTF. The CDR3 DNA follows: TGTGCCATCAGTGATGGGACGGATTTCTATGGCTACACCTTC.

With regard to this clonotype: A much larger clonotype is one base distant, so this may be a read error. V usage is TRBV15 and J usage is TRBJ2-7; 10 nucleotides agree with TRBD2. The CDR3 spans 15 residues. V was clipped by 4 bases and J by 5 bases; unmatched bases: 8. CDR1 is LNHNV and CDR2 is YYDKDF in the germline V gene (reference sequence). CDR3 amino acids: CATSIERLAGNEQYF. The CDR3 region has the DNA TGTGCCACCAGCATAGAACGACTAGCGGGTAACGAGCAGTACTTC.

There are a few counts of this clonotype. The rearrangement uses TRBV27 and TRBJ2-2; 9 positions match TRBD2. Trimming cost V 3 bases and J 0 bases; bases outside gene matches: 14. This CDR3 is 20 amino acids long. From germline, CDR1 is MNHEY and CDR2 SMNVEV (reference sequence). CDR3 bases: TGTGCCAGCAGTTTGTCAACGGGGACTAGCCTAACTGCGAACACCGGGGAGCTGTTTTTT. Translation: CASSLSTGTSLTANTGELFF.

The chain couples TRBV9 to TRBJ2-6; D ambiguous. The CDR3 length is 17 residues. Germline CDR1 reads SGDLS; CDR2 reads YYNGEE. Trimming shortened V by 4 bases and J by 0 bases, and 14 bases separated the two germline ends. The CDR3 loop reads CASSIALVPSGANVLTF. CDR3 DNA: TGTGCCAGCAGCATCGCACTCGTACCCTCTGGGGCCAACGTCCTGACTTTC.

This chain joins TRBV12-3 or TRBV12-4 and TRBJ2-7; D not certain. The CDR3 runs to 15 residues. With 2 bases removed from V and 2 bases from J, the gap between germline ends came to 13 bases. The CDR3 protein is CASSLFAQGTYEQYF. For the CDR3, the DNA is TGTGCCAGCAGTTTATTTGCACAAGGAACCTACGAGCAGTACTTC.

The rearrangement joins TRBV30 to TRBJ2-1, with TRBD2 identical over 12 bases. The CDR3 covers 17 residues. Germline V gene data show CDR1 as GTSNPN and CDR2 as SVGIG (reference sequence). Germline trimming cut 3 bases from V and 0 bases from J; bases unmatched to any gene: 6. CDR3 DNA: TGTGCCTGGAGATCGGCTAGCGGGAGGGCCTCCTACAATGAGCAGTTCTTC. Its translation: CAWRSASGRASYNEQFF. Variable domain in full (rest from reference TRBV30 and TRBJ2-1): SQTIHQWPATLVQPVGSPLSLECTVEGTSNPNLYWYRQAAGRGLQLLFYSVGIGQISSEVPQNLSASRPQDRQFILSSKKLLLSDSGFYLCAWRSASGRASYNEQFFGPGTRLTVL.

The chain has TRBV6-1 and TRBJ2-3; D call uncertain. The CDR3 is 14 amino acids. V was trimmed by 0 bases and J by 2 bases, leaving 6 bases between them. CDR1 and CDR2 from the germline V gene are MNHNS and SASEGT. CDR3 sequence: CASSEAQTTDTQYF. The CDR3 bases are TGTGCCAGCAGTGAAGCCCAAACCACAGATACGCAGTATTTT.

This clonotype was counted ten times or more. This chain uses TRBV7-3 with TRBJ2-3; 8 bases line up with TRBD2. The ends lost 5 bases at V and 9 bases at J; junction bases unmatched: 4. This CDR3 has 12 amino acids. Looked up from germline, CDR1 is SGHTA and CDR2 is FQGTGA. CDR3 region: CASSAQRGTQYF. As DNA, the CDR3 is TGTGCCAGCAGCGCCCAGCGGGGGACGCAGTATTTT.

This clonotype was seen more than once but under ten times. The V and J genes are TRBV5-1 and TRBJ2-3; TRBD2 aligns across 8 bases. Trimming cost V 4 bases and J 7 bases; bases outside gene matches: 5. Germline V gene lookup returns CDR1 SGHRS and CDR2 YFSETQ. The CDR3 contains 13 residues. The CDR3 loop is CASSRLASNTQYF. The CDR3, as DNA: TGCGCCAGCAGCCGACTAGCGTCAAATACGCAGTATTTT.

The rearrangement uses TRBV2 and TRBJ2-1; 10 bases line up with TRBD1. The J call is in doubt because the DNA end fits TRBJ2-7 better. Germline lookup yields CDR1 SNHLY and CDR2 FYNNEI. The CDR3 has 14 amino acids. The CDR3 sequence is CASRNPGQGNEQYF. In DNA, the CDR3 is TGTGCCAGCAGAAACCCGGGACAGGGGAATGAGCAGTACTTC.

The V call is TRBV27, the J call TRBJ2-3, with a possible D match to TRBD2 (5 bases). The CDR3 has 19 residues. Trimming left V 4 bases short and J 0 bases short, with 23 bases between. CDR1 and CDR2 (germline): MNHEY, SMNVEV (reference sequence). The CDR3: CASSYSKRVSVSSTDTQYF. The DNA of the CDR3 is TGTGCCAGCAGTTACTCGAAGAGGGTTAGTGTATCTAGCACAGATACGCAGTATTTT.